The 24 T cell receptor beta chains below come from one sample, sequenced in a study of T cell clonality in common variable immunodeficiency. The protocol was immunoSEQ multiplex PCR, while the TCRdb copy is restricted to in-frame clones and leaves out a portion. This sample carries approximately 58,000 clones, none of them present only once. The sequencing sample was made of peripheral blood mononuclear cells. These TCRs come from a person aged 18-70 years in good health.

This clone came up many times. The observed sequence ends 3 residues before the CDR3 terminus, with the missing tail filled in from the germline J gene. The chain carries TRBV16 and TRBJ2-5; 11 nucleotides agree with TRBD2. The V gene's germline CDR1 is KGHSY and CDR2 FQNENV. This CDR3 is 14 amino acids long. With V trimmed by 6 bases and J by 4 bases, 4 bases remained unmatched. The CDR3 here is CASRTSGSVETQYF. The sequenced part of the CDR3 DNA is TGTGCCAGCAGAACTAGCGGGAGCGTAGAGACC. Using reference TRBV16 and TRBJ2-5 for the parts outside the CDR3, the full variable domain is GEEVAQTPKHLVRGEGQKAKLYCAPIKGHSYVFWYQQVLKNEFKFLISFQNENVFDETGMPKERFSAKCLPNSPCSLEIQATKLEDSAVYFCASRTSGSVETQYFGPGTRLLVL.

Ten or more counts support this clone. From the germline J gene comes the end of the CDR3, since the read stops 3 residues before it. The chain is built from TRBV10-3 and TRBJ2-5; possibly TRBD1 for D (5 bases). There are 12 residues in the CDR3. Germline loops: CDR1 ENHRY, CDR2 SYGVKD. Partial CDR3 DNA: TGTGCGACTTCAGGGTCGCAAGAGACC. Residues: CATSGSQET. The whole CDR3 sequence reads CATSGSQETQYF.

This clone was counted ten times or more. The CDR3 extends 3 residues past the end of the read, so its final part is completed from the germline J gene. This chain connects TRBV4-2 to TRBJ2-7, with TRBD2 matching 14 bases. V lost 3 bases, J lost 3 bases, and 4 bases stayed unmatched. Germline values: CDR1 LGHNA, CDR2 YNFKEQ. CDR3 size: 16 residues. CDR3 bases read: TGTGCCAGCAGCCAGGGACTAGCGGGAGACCTCTACGAG. Translating it yields CASSQGLAGDLYE. The whole CDR3 region reads CASSQGLAGDLYEQYF.

This clone was seen many times. The CDR3 end is not reached by the read, which stops 3 residues before it; the germline J gene fills it in. This chain connects TRBV20-1 to TRBJ1-5; TRBD1 matches at 7 bases. J gave up 3 bases and V 1 base, and 6 bases lay outside the gene matches. The germline gives CDR1 DFQATT, CDR2 SNEGSKA (reference sequence). This CDR3 region has 15 residues. The DNA read from the CDR3 is TGCAGTGCTAGAGTAACCGGGACAGACAATCAGCCC. Translating gives CSARVTGTDNQP. From start to end, the CDR3 is CSARVTGTDNQPQHF.

In this sample, this clone turned up many times. The observed sequence ends 3 residues before the CDR3 terminus, with the missing tail filled in from the germline J gene. J is TRBJ1-5 and V is TRBV19; D gene unclear. The CDR3 consists of 15 residues. Germline CDR1 and CDR2: LNHDA and SQIVND (reference sequence). Trimming removed 1 base at V and 5 bases at J, with 12 bases between. This chain's CDR3 is CASSIVLRGHQPQHF. CDR3 bases read: TGTGCCAGTAGTATAGTACTCCGAGGGCATCAGCCC.

This clone was seen many times. The read finishes 3 residues shy of the CDR3 end, and the germline J gene is used to complete it. J is TRBJ2-3 and V is TRBV19; D gene ambiguous. Germline V CDR1 and CDR2: LNHDA, SQIVND (reference sequence). This CDR3 is built from 14 residues. V lost 7 bases, J lost 5 bases, and 16 bases lay in between. This chain's CDR3 is CASKGPRPQDTQYF. Incomplete CDR3 DNA: TGTGCCAGTAAAGGGCCCCGTCCCCAAGATACG.

This clone was counted ten times or more. The CDR3 bases that were read are TGTGCCAGTAGTGGAGGGGGCGCGGGCAATCAGCCC. Translated: CASSGGGAGNQP. From start to end, the CDR3 is CASSGGGAGNQPQHF. The V and J genes are TRBV19 and TRBJ1-5, with 7 bases matching TRBD1. The DNA ends 3 residues before the CDR3 does, and the rest of the CDR3 is filled in from the germline J gene. Germline lookup yields CDR1 LNHDA and CDR2 SQIVND (reference sequence). The CDR3 has 15 residues. Losses at the gene ends were 5 bases for V and 2 bases for J; bases not matched to a gene: 6.

This clone was observed many times. Sequencing ends 3 residues short of the CDR3 end; the germline J gene provides the rest. The V gene is TRBV3-1 (or the pseudogene TRBV3-2), the J gene TRBJ1-4, with a weak D call TRBD1 (6 bases). The V gene lost 4 bases and the J gene lost 7 bases, with 19 bases spanning the gap. Germline lookup yields CDR1 LGHDT and CDR2 YNNKEL (reference sequence). The CDR3 has 16 residues. The sequenced part of the CDR3 DNA is TGTGCCAGCAGCCTGAAACCCCGTGGGACACTTGAAAAA. Translated: CASSLKPRGTLEK. The full CDR3 protein is CASSLKPRGTLEKLFF.

In its sample, this clone was seen a few times. This CDR3 is CASSQNRVGEQYF. Incomplete CDR3 DNA: TGTGCCAGCAGCCAAAACAGGGTAGGCGAG. The chain uses TRBV11-3 and TRBJ2-7; D may be TRBD1 (6 bases). The read ends 3 residues early relative to the CDR3; the germline J gene fills the gap. This CDR3 contains 13 residues. Trimming cost V 5 bases and J 6 bases, with 14 bases left between them. Germline V gives CDR1 SGHNT, CDR2 YENEEA.

At least ten counts were recorded for this clone. With the read ending 3 residues before the CDR3 end, the germline J gene is used to fill in that end. The V call is TRBV28, the J call TRBJ2-2; 9 positions agree with TRBD2. The length of the CDR3 is 14 residues. Germline V gene data show CDR1 as MDHEN and CDR2 as SYDVKM. Trimming at V came to 8 bases and at J to 5 bases, leaving 6 bases not matched to a gene. The sequenced CDR3 bases are TGTGCCAGCTGTCGACTAGCGGCTACCGGGGAG. Protein: CASCRLAATGE. The entire CDR3 protein reads CASCRLAATGELFF.

In this sample, this clone turned up many times. The sequence runs out 3 residues before the end of the CDR3; the remainder is reconstructed from the germline J gene. The genes are TRBV20-1 and TRBJ1-5, with 7 bases that match TRBD1. The V and J ends lost 5 bases and 4 bases, in that order; junction bases with no gene match: 5. There are 13 residues in the CDR3. The germline CDR1 and CDR2 sequences are DFQATT and SNEGSKA (reference sequence). The sequenced CDR3 bases are TGCAGTGCTCCCAGGGGGGCTAATCAGCCC. This codes for CSAPRGANQP. From start to end, the CDR3 is CSAPRGANQPQHF.

This clone came up many times. The CDR3 end lies 3 residues beyond the end of the read and is filled in from the germline J gene. V and J are TRBV20-1 and TRBJ1-2; 8 bases map to TRBD1. Germline trimming cut 4 bases from V and 6 bases from J; bases unmatched to any gene: 7. This CDR3 has 13 amino acids. Germline V gene sequence: CDR1 DFQATT, CDR2 SNEGSKA (reference sequence). The DNA read from the CDR3 is TGCAGTGCTAACCGACAGGGGATCGATGGC. Translation gives CSANRQGIDG. The whole CDR3 sequence is CSANRQGIDGYTF.

This clone was picked up many times. CDR3 bases read: TGTGCCAGCAGCAAAACACAGGGGGGGAACACTGAA. Its protein product is CASSKTQGGNTE. The CDR3 reads in full as CASSKTQGGNTEAFF. The V gene is TRBV4-2, the J gene TRBJ1-1; 8 bases align to TRBD1. The read stops 3 residues short of the end of the CDR3; the missing end is completed from the germline J gene. Per germline, CDR1 LGHNA and CDR2 YNFKEQ. This CDR3 has 15 amino acids. Trimming took 5 bases from V and 1 from J; bases not matched to a gene: 6.

This clone was found many times. The read finishes 3 residues shy of the CDR3 end, and the germline J gene is used to complete it. The rearrangement joins TRBV20-1 to TRBJ2-1; D may be TRBD2 (5 bases). CDR1 is DFQATT and CDR2 is SNEGSKA in the germline V gene (reference sequence). The CDR3 sequence is 15 residues long. V was trimmed by 0 bases and J by 8 bases, leaving 17 bases between them. CDR3 sequence reads: CSARDRSGPGYEQFF. CDR3 DNA (partial): TGCAGTGCTAGAGATAGGAGCGGACCGGGCTATGAG.

This clone was seen many times. The CDR3 end lies 3 residues beyond the end of the read and is filled in from the germline J gene. This chain connects TRBV7-2 to TRBJ2-7; TRBD1 is a possible D gene (6 bases). Looked up from germline, CDR1 is SGHTA and CDR2 is FQGNSA. The ends were cut back, 5 bases at V and 4 bases at J, with 12 bases in the middle. CDR3 size: 13 residues. The CDR3 region is CASSTGIGYEQYF. The part of the CDR3 DNA that was read is TGTGCCAGCAGCACAGGGATCGGGTACGAG. The full variable domain, completed using reference TRBV7-2 and TRBJ2-7, is GAGVSQSPSNKVTEKGKDVELRCDPISGHTALYWYRQSLGQGLEFLIYFQGNSAPDKSGLPSDRFSAERTGGSVSTLTIQRTQQEDSAVYLCASSTGIGYEQYFGPGTRLTVT.

This clone was seen repeatedly, ten times or more. The DNA ends 3 residues before the CDR3 does, and the rest of the CDR3 is filled in from the germline J gene. The chain is built from TRBV6-2 or TRBV6-3 and TRBJ2-1; no firm D call. The germline V and J ends were trimmed by 2 bases and 7 bases, with 12 bases remaining between them. CDR1 and CDR2 (germline): MNHEY, SVGEGT. This CDR3 region has 14 residues. The CDR3 protein is CASSYDGDWNEQFF. Partial CDR3 DNA: TGTGCCAGCAGTTACGACGGTGACTGGAATGAG.

This clone was counted at least ten times. Coverage ceases 3 residues before the CDR3 finishes, and the germline J gene fills in the end. The V gene is TRBV20-1, the J gene TRBJ2-1, with D maybe TRBD1 (5 bases). Germline-derived CDR1 and CDR2 are DFQATT and SNEGSKA (reference sequence). The CDR3 runs to 15 residues. Trimming removed 5 bases from V and 0 bases from J, with 14 bases in between. The DNA read from the CDR3 is TGCAGTGCTTCTCAGGGCCAGGGCTCCTACAATGAG. It specifies CSASQGQGSYNE. The CDR3 reads in full as CSASQGQGSYNEQFF.

There are many counts of this clone. The CDR3 end is not reached by the read, which stops 3 residues before it; the germline J gene fills it in. The rearrangement joins TRBV20-1 to TRBJ1-1, with 9 bases matching TRBD1. Per the germline V gene, CDR1 is DFQATT and CDR2 is SNEGSKA (reference sequence). The CDR3 spans 12 residues. The CDR3 bases that were read are TGCGCATTGCCGGGACAGGGCACTGAA. This gives the protein CALPGQGTE. The full CDR3 is CALPGQGTEAFF.

This clone has a count of ten or more. The CDR3 extends 3 residues past the end of the read, so its final part is completed from the germline J gene. The V and J genes are TRBV7-2 and TRBJ2-2, with 10 nucleotides matching TRBD2. Germline CDR1 is SGHTA and CDR2 is FQGNSA. V lost 7 bases, J lost 4 bases, and 3 bases stayed unmatched. The CDR3 runs to 14 residues. The covered CDR3 bases are TGTGCCAGCAACAAGCGGGAGGGCACCGGGGAG. Translation: CASNKREGTGE. The whole CDR3 sequence is CASNKREGTGELFF.

Ten or more counts support this clone. The CDR3 end falls 3 residues outside the read, so it is completed with the germline J gene. V is TRBV19 and J is TRBJ2-2; 7 bases line up with TRBD2. The CDR3 spans 16 residues. The V gene end was trimmed by 6 bases and the J gene end by 0 bases; junction bases not matched to a gene: 7. Looked up from germline, CDR1 is LNHDA and CDR2 is SQIVND (reference sequence). The CDR3 protein is CASSSGGPANTGELFF. The part of the CDR3 DNA that was read is TGTGCCAGTAGCTCGGGGGGACCCGCGAACACCGGGGAG.

A remark on this clone: With the read ending 3 residues before the CDR3 end, the germline J gene is used to fill in that end. The gene calls are TRBV7-2 and TRBJ2-5; D is possibly TRBD2 (5 bases). Germline V gene sequence: CDR1 SGHTA, CDR2 FQGNSA. V was shortened by 5 bases and J by 5 bases, with 9 bases between the two germline ends. The CDR3 sequence is 12 residues long. The CDR3 loop reads CASSDYGETQYF. The part of the CDR3 DNA that was read is TGTGCCAGCAGCGACTATGGGGAGACC.

This clone was seen ten or more times. The junction departs from the called germline gene at one end, perhaps through a read error. The read ends 3 residues before the CDR3 terminus; that terminus is restored from the germline J gene. The gene calls are TRBV4-2 and TRBJ2-1; 11 bases match TRBD2. Germline V CDR1 and CDR2: LGHNA, YNFKEQ. The CDR3 runs 17 residues. Here the CDR3 reads CASSQVTSGSMGNEQFF. Partial CDR3 DNA: TGCGCCAGCAGCCAAGTTACTAGCGGGAGTATGGGAAATGAG.

Worth noting for this clone: The read finishes 3 residues shy of the CDR3 end, and the germline J gene is used to complete it. This rearrangement joins TRBV10-2 to TRBJ2-1, with 9 bases identical to TRBD1. The CDR3 is made up of 16 amino acids. CDR1 is WSHSY and CDR2 is SAAADI in the germline V gene. V was pared by 6 bases and J by 6 bases, with 12 bases of the junction left unmatched. The CDR3 region is CASSGDRERRRNEQFF. CDR3 DNA, as far as it was read: TGCGCCAGCAGCGGGGACAGGGAGAGGCGTCGCAATGAG.

In this sample, this clone turned up many times. From the germline J gene comes the end of the CDR3, since the read stops 3 residues before it. The chain has TRBV20-1 and TRBJ2-5; D might be TRBD2 (5 bases). Germline lookup yields CDR1 DFQATT and CDR2 SNEGSKA (reference sequence). This CDR3 region has 12 residues. V lost 5 bases and J 5 bases, leaving 12 bases between the germline ends. The sequenced part of the CDR3 DNA is TGCAGTGCTCGCGAGGGCGGGGAGACC. Protein sequence: CSAREGGET. The whole CDR3 protein reads CSAREGGETQYF.